This T cell receptor (beta chain) was captured in a study of beta chain features in type 1 diabetes. Germline V gene sequence: CDR1 GTSNPN, CDR2 SVGIG (reference sequence). The V end lost 5 bases, the J end lost 6 bases, and 8 bases lay between the germline ends. CDR3 length: 12 residues. The whole isolated RNA underwent reverse transcription, so sequencing captured expressed TCRB transcripts. TCRdb's copy holds only in-frame clones and misses some; the assay was immunoSEQ multiplex PCR. The table includes hundreds of thousands of clones, around 65% detected once. This chain joins TRBV30 and TRBJ2-6; D gene ambiguous. The sequence derives from a man under 40 in good health. The sequenced material came from naive CD4+ T cells from blood. DNA for the CDR3: TGTGCCTGGTCCCAGGAGGCCAACGTCCTGACTTTC. Translation: CAWSQEANVLTF.